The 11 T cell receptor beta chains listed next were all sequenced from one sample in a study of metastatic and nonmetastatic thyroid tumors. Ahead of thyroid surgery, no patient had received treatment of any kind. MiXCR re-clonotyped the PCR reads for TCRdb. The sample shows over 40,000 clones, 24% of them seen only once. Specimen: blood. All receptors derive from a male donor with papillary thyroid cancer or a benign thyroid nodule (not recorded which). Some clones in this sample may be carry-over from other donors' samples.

DNA of the CDR3: TGCAGTGCTAGTCCCCAGGGGGCGCGGACTGAAGCTTTCTTT. Its protein product is CSASPQGARTEAFF. V and J are TRBV20-1 and TRBJ1-1; 8 positions match TRBD1. J was trimmed by 5 bases and V by 3 bases; bases with no gene match: 8. Germline V CDR1 and CDR2: DFQATT, SNEGSKA (reference sequence). This CDR3 has 14 amino acids.

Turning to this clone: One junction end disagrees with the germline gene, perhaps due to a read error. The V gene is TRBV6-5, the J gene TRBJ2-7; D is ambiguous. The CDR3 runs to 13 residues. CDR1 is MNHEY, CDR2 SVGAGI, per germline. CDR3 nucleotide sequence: TGTTCCAGCAGTTACTCGATAAAGCACGAGCATTACTTC. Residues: CSSSYSIKHEHYF.

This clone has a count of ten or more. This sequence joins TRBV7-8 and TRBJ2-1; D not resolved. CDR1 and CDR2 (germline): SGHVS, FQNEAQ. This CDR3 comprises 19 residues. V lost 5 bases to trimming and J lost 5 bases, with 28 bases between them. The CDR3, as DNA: TGTGCCAGCAGCCCACCCGGCTACTCTAACCTAATACCTAACAATGAGCAGTTCTTC. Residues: CASSPPGYSNLIPNNEQFF.

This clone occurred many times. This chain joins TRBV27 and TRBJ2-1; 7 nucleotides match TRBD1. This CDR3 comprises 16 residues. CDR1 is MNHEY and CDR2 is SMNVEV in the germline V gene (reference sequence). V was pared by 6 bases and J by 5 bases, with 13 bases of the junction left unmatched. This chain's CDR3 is CASSPRGQFLNNEQFF. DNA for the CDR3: TGTGCCAGCAGCCCCCGGGGACAGTTCCTAAACAATGAGCAGTTCTTC.

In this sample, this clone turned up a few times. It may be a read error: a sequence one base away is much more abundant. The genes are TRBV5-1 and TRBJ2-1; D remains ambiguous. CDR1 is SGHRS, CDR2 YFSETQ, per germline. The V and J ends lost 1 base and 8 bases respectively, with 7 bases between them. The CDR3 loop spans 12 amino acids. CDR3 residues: CASSLIRDEQFF. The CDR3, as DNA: TGCGCCAGCAGCTTGATCCGGGATGAGCAGTTCTTC.

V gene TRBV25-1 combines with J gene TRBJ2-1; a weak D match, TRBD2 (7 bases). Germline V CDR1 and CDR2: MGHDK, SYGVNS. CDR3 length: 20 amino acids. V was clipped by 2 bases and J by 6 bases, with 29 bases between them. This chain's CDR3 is CASSETGGGGVGGTGNEQFF. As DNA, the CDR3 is TGTGCCAGCAGTGAAACCGGAGGGGGGGGGGTGGGAGGGACCGGCAATGAGCAGTTCTTC.

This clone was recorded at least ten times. The CDR3 DNA follows: TGTGCCACCTTCCCCGGGACGATAGGACAGCCCCAGCATTTT. It yields the protein CATFPGTIGQPQHF. The V gene is TRBV28, the J gene TRBJ1-5; possibly TRBD1 for D (5 bases). V shed 10 bases and J shed 7 bases, with 20 bases lying between them. The germline V gene has CDR1 MDHEN and CDR2 SYDVKM. The CDR3 sequence is 14 residues long. Based on the CDR3 plus reference TRBV28 and TRBJ1-5, the full variable domain is DVKVTQSSRYLVKRTGEKVFLECVQDMDHENMFWYRQDPGLGLRLIYFSYDVKMKEKGDIPEGYSVSREKKERFSLILESASTNQTSMYLCATFPGTIGQPQHFGDGTRLSIL.

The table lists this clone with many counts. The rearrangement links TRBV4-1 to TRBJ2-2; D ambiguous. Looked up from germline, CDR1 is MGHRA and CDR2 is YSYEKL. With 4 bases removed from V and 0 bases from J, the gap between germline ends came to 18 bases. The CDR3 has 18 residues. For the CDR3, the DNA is TGCGCCAGCAGCCCTTCCCCCCTGGCCAAGGCGAACACCGGGGAGCTGTTTTTT. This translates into CASSPSPLAKANTGELFF.

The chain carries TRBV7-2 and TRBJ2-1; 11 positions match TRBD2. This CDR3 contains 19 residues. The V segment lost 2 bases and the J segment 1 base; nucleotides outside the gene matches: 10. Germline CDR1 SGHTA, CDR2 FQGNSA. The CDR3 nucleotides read TGTGCCAGCAGCTTACAATCGACTAGCGGGACTGGGTCCTACAATGAGCAGTTCTTC. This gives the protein CASSLQSTSGTGSYNEQFF.

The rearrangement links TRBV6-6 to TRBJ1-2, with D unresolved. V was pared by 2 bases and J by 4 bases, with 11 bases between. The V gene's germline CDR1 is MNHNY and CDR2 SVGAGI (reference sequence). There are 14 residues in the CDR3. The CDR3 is CASSYGGQPYGYTF. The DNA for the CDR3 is TGTGCCAGCAGTTACGGTGGGCAGCCCTATGGCTACACCTTC.

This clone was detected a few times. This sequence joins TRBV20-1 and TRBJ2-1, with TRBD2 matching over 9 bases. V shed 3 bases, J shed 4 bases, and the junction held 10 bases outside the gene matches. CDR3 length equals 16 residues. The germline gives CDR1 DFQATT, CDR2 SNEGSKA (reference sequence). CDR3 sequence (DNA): TGCAGTGCTAGCCCCTGGACTAGCGCTTATTACAATGAGCAGTTCTTC. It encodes CSASPWTSAYYNEQFF.